This T cell receptor beta chain is drawn from a study of T cell responses to AZD1222 COVID-19 vaccine. Study as a whole: The analysis combined second doses at about 4 or about 12 weeks. Findings and limits, study-wide: Increased Spike-specific TCR breadth and depth were observed after two AZD1222 doses. Targeting of unmutated variant regions was reportedly seen in nearly half of spike-specific TCRs.

This clone was detected only a few times. Its antigen is currently unknown. Using immunoSEQ multiplex PCR, the repertoire was profiled, and TCRdb retains in-frame clones only, with some absent. The sample lists about 59,000 clones, over 80% seen once, with approximately 7.4% in the top ten. V was pared by 2 bases and J by 7 bases, with 9 bases between. The CDR3 is 14 amino acids. Germline V gives CDR1 MNHEY, CDR2 SVGAGI. The receptor comes from an adult in good health. This material consisted of peripheral blood, taken on day 0 of AZD1222 vaccination. The chain has TRBV6-5 and TRBJ1-6; D unresolved. CDR3 DNA: TGTGCCAGCAGTTACGGGATTCCGAATTCACCCCTCCACTTT. Protein sequence: CASSYGIPNSPLHF.